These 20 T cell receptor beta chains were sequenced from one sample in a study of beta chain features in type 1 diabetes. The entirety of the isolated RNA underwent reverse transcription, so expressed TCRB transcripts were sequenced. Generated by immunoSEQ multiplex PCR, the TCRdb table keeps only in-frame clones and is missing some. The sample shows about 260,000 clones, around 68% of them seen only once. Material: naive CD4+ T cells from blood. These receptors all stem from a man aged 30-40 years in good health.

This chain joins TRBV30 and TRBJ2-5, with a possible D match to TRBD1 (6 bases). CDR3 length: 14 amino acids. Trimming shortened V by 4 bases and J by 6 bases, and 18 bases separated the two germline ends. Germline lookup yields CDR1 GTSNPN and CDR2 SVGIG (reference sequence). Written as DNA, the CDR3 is TGTGCCTGGAAGGTGAAGGGGGAGTGGCAGACCCAGTACTTC. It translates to CAWKVKGEWQTQYF.

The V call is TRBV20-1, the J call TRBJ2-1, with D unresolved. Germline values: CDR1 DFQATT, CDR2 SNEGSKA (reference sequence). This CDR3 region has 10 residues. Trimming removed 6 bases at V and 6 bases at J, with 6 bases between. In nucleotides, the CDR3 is TGCAGTGCCCGGCGCAATGAGCAGTTCTTC. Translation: CSARRNEQFF.

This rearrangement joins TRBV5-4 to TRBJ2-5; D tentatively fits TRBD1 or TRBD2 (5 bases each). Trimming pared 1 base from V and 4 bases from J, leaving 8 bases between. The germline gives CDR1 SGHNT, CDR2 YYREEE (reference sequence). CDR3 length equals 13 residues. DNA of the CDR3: TGTGCCAGCAGCTTGCGTGGGGGAGAGACCCAGTACTTC. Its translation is CASSLRGGETQYF. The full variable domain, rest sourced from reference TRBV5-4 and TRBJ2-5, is ETGVTQSPTHLIKTRGQQVTLRCSSQSGHNTVSWYQQALGQGPQFIFQYYREEENGRGNFPPRFSGLQFPNYSSELNVNALELDDSALYLCASSLRGGETQYFGPGTRLLVL.

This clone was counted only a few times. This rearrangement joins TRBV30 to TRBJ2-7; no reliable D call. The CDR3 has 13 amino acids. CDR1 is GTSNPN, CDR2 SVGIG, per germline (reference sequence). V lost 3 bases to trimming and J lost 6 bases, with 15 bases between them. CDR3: CAWRLGVTGEQYF. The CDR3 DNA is TGTGCCTGGAGGCTTGGGGTGACTGGCGAGCAGTACTTC.

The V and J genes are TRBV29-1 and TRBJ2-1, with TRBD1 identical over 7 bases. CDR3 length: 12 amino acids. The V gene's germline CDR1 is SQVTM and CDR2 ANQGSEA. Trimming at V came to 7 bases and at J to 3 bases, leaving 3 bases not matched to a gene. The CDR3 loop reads CSAGDSYNEQFF. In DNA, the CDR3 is TGCAGCGCTGGGGACAGCTACAATGAGCAGTTCTTC.

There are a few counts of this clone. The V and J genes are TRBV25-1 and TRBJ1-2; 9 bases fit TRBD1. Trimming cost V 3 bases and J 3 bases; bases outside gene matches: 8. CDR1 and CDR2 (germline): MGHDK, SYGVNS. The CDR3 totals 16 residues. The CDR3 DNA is TGTGCCAGCAGTGAGGAGACAGGGGGTGAATACTATGGCTACACCTTC. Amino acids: CASSEETGGEYYGYTF.

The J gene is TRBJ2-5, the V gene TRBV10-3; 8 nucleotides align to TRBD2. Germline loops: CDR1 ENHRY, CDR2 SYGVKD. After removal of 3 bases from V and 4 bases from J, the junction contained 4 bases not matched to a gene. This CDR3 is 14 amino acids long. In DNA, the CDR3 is TGTGCCATCAGTGATAAACGGGAGGGAGAGACCCAGTACTTC. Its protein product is CAISDKREGETQYF.

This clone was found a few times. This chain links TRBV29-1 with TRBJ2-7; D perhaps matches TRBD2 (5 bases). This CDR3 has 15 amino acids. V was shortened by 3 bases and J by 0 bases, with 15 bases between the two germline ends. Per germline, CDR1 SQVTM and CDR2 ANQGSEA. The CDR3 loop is CSVELGRASSYEQYF. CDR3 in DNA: TGCAGCGTTGAGCTCGGGCGGGCGAGCTCCTACGAGCAGTACTTC.

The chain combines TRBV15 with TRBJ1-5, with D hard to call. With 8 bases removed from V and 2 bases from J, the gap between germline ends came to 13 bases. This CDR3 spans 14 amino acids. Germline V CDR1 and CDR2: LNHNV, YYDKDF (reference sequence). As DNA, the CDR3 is TGTGCCACCCGGCGACCGGGAGGCAATCAGCCCCAGCATTTT. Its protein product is CATRRPGGNQPQHF.

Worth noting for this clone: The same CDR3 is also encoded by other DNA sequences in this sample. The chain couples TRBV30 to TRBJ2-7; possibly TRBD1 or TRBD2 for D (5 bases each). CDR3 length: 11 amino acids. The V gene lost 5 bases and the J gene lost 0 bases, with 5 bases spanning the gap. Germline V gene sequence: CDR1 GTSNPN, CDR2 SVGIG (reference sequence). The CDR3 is CAWGGSYEQYF. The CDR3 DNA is TGTGCCTGGGGGGGCTCCTACGAGCAGTACTTC.

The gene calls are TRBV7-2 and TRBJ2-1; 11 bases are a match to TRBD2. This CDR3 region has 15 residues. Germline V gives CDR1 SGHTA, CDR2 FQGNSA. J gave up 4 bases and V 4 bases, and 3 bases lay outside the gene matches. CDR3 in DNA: TGTGCCAGCAGCTCGGGACTAGCGGTTTACAATGAGCAGTTCTTC. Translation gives CASSSGLAVYNEQFF.

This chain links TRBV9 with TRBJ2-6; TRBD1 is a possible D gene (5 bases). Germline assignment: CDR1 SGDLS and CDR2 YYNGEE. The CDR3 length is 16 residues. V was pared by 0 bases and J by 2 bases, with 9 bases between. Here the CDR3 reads CASSVVSRAGANVLTF. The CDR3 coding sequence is TGTGCCAGCAGCGTAGTATCCAGGGCTGGGGCCAACGTCCTGACTTTC.

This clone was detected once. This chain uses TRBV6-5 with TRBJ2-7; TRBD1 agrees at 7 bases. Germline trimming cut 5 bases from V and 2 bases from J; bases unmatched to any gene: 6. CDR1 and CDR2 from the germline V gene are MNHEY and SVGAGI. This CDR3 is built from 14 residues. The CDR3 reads CASSEATGTYEQYF. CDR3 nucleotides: TGTGCCAGCAGTGAGGCGACAGGGACCTACGAGCAGTACTTC.

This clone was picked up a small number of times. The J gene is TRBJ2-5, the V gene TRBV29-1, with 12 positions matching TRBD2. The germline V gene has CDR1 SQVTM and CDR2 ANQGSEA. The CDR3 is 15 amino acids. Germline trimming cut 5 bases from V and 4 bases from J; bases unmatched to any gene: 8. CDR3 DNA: TGCAGCGTTTGGACTAGCGGGAAGGGCCGAGAGACCCAGTACTTC. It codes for CSVWTSGKGRETQYF.

The CDR3 sequence is CASRGYSNYEQYF. The DNA of the CDR3 is TGTGCCAGCAGAGGATACAGCAACTACGAGCAGTACTTC. V usage is TRBV2 and J usage is TRBJ2-7; D not certain. In germline, CDR1 is SNHLY, CDR2 FYNNEI. This CDR3 comprises 13 residues. Trimming took 6 bases from V and 3 from J, leaving 12 bases between them.

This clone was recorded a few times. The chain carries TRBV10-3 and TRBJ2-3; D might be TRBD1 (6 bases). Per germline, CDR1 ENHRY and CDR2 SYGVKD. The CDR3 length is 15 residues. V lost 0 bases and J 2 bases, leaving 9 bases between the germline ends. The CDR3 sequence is CAISESTGYTDTQYF. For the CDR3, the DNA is TGTGCCATCAGTGAGTCGACAGGCTACACAGATACGCAGTATTTT.

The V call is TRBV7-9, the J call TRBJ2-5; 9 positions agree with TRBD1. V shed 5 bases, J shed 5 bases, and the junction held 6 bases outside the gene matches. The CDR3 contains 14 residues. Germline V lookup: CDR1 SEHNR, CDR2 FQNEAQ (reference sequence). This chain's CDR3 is CASSMYRGLETQYF. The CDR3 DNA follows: TGTGCCAGCAGCATGTACAGGGGGCTGGAGACCCAGTACTTC.

In DNA, the CDR3 is TGCAGAGGGCACGATCGGGCTGAAGCTTTCTTT. This encodes CRGHDRAEAFF. This chain links TRBV20-1 with TRBJ1-1; D gene uncertain. This CDR3 is built from 11 residues. Per germline, CDR1 DFQATT and CDR2 SNEGSKA (reference sequence).

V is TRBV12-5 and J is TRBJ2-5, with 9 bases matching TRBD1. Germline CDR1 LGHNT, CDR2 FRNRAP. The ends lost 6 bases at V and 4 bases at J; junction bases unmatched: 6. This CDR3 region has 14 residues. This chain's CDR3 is CASGKQGAGETQYF. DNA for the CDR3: TGTGCTAGTGGGAAACAGGGGGCCGGAGAGACCCAGTACTTC.

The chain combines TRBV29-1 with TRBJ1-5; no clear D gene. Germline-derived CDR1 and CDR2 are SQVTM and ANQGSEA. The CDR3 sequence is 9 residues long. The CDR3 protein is CSALQPQHF. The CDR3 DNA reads TGCAGTGCCCTGCAGCCCCAGCATTTT.